This T cell receptor beta chain was identified during a study of blood T cells in healthy people across ages. Notes on the study in general: The diversity estimates, figures obtained from one million T cells, were considered underestimates. Comparison with aged donors showed that long-lived donors had more naive CD4+ cells and higher diversity.

CDR1 MNHEY and CDR2 SMNVEV come from the germline V gene (reference sequence). The CDR3 totals 17 residues. All donors came from Russia, were Caucasian and healthy, and spanned ages roughly 6 to 100. Per sample, at least 5.5 micrograms of total RNA were extracted. A second PCR, run for about 7 to 11 cycles, used a sample-barcoded 5' primer plus a J-beta primer mix. TCRdb recomputed calls from the 5' RACE reads with MiXCR, one row per CDR3 protein. The repertoire includes nearly 1 million distinct CDR3 sequences, roughly 51% of them detected once, and 20% to 25% sits in the top ten. A note on this clonotype: The antigen remains unidentified.

The clonotype was recovered from a woman between 55 and 75 years old in good health. J is TRBJ2-4 and V is TRBV27; TRBD2 matches at 8 bases. TRBJ2-7 explains the end of the DNA better; the J call may be wrong. Source material: blood. In nucleotides, the CDR3 is TGTGCCAGCAGTTCCATCGGACTAGCTCTTTCCCCCTACGAGCAGTACTTC. This translates into CASSSIGLALSPYEQYF.